The clone carrying this TCR beta chain was counted between two and nine times. Its antigen is as yet unknown. This sample was included in a study of regulatory T cells in long-lasting Graves disease. About the study: Newly diagnosed Graves' patients took antithyroid drugs under 3 months.

Time point noted: newly diagnosed GD, antithyroid drugs for less than 3 months. Researchers made the TCR library from RNA that was extracted from PBMCs. Study-wide results and limits: Persistent disease favored TRBV28, TRBJ1-2 and TRBJ2-5.

With iRepertoire HTBI primers and Arm-PCR of CDR3 regions, TCR beta libraries were built. TCRdb re-called the multiplex PCR reads through MiXCR, storing one row per CDR3 protein. The repertoire consists of 530,000 or so distinct CDR3 sequences, with less than 15% occurring once and the leading ten covering over 7.5%. Looked up from germline, CDR1 is SGHRS and CDR2 is YFSETQ. Trimming cost V 0 bases and J 0 bases, with 9 bases left between them. There are 16 residues in the CDR3. This sample also belongs to another study, concerning T cells in Graves' hyperthyroidism and ophthalmopathy. That study adds: Patients with uncontrolled infections, other autoimmune diseases, pregnancy or lactation were excluded.

The TCR comes from a young man with Graves disease. The rearrangement joins TRBV5-1 to TRBJ2-2, with D perhaps matching TRBD2 (5 bases). The specimen comprised peripheral blood mononuclear cells (PBMCs), sampled at new diagnosis, from a patient treated with antithyroid drugs. The CDR3 sequence is CASSLASSTNTGELFF. For the CDR3, the DNA is TGCGCCAGCAGCTTGGCCTCTAGCACGAACACCGGGGAGCTGTTTTTT.